The sequence of this TCR beta chain was determined in a study of Ad26.COV2.S vaccination and SARS-CoV-2 variants. Sequencing used immunoSEQ multiplex PCR; TCRdb keeps in-frame clones, though not all of them. The data hold some 300,000 clones, with 85% observed a single time. General study findings and limits: Analytic work on TCR breadth and depth might have understated the full extent of total T cell responses.

This sample's treatment: 15 to 20 received Ad26.COV2.S at low or high dose, single or two shots; 5 received placebo; per-sample allocation not given. Day 63 after the first vaccine or placebo injection was the time point for sampling. The administered vaccine (an Ad26 vector) expressed Wuhan-strain SARS-CoV-2 spike. The length of the CDR3 is 15 residues. With 7 bases removed from V and 0 bases from J, the gap between germline ends came to 13 bases. The germline CDR1 and CDR2 sequences are WSHSY and SAAADI. On this clone: What it recognizes is unknown.

This material consisted of peripheral blood, taken in a trial of Ad26.COV2.S vaccine versus placebo. The sequence was collected from a person aged 18-65 years who received the Ad26.COV2.S COVID-19 vaccine or a placebo. The chain uses TRBV10-2 and TRBJ1-5; no clear D gene. The CDR3 nucleotides read TGCGCCAGCACTCCTGTGGACGCTAGCAATCAGCCCCAGCATTTT. Encoded protein: CASTPVDASNQPQHF.